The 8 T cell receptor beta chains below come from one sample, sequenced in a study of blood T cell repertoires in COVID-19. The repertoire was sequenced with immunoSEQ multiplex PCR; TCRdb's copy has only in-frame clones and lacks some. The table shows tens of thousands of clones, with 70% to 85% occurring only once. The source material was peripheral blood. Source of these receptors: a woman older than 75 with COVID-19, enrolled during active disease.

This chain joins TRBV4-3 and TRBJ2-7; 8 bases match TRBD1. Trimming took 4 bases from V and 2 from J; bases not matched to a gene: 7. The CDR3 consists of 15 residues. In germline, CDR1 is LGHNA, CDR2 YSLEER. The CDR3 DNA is TGCGCCAGCAGCCGGAGACAGACAGGGGCCTACGAGCAGTACTTC. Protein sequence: CASSRRQTGAYEQYF.

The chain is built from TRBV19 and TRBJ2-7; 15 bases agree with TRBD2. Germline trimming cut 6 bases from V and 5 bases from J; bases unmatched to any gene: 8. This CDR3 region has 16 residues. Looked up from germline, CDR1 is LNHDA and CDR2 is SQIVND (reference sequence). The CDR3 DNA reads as TGTGCCAGTAGAACTGGACTAGCGGGAGGGCGCAACGAGCAGTACTTC. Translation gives CASRTGLAGGRNEQYF.

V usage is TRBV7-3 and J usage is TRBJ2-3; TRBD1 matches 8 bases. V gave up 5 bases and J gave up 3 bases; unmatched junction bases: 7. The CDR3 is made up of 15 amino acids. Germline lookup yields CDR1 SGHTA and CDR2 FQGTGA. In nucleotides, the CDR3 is TGTGCCAGCAGCAAAGGAGGACAGGGAACAGATACGCAGTATTTT. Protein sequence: CASSKGGQGTDTQYF.

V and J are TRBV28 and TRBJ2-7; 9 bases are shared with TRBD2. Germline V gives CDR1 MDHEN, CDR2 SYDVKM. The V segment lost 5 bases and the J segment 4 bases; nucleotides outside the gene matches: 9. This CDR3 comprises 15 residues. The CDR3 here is CASSPWTSAEYEQYF. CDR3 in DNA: TGTGCCAGCAGTCCGTGGACTAGCGCCGAATACGAGCAGTACTTC.

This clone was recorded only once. CDR3 DNA sequence: TGCGCCAGCAGCCAAGGACTAGCGGGTTATCAAGAGACCCAGTACTTC. Protein: CASSQGLAGYQETQYF. J is TRBJ2-5 and V is TRBV4-1; 10 bases match TRBD2. This CDR3 is built from 16 residues. Germline V lookup: CDR1 MGHRA, CDR2 YSYEKL. After removal of 1 base from V and 2 bases from J, the junction contained 4 bases not matched to a gene.

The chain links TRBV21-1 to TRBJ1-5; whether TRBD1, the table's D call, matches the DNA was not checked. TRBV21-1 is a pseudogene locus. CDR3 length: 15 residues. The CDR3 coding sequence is TGTGCCAGCAGCAAAGAGAGGACAGGGCTTCAGCCCCAGCATTTT. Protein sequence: CASSKERTGLQPQHF.

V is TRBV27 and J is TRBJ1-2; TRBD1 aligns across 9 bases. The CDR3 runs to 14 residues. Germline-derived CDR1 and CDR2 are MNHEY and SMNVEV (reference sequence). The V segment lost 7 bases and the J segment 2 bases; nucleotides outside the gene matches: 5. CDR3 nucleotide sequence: TGTGCCAGCACGCGGACAGGGGCGAACTATGGCTACACCTTC. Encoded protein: CASTRTGANYGYTF.

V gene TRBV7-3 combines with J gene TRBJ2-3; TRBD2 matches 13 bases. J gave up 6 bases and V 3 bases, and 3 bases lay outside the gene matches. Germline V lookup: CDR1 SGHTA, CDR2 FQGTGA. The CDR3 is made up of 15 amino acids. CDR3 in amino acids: CASSFGLAGADTQYF. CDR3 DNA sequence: TGTGCCAGCAGCTTTGGACTAGCGGGGGCCGATACGCAGTATTTT.